These 19 T cell receptor beta chains originate from one sample sequenced in a study of T cells in Graves' hyperthyroidism and ophthalmopathy. It was RNA transcripts that yielded the amplified TCR beta CDR3 regions. The HTBI primer set was used in a first-round RT-PCR of the TCR CDR3. TCRdb reprocessed the multiplex PCR reads with MiXCR, giving one entry per CDR3 protein. This sample has a few hundred thousand distinct CDR3 sequences, with around 21% found just once. The material sequenced was blood. These receptors were taken from a man younger than 30 with Graves' hyperthyroidism.

Ten or more counts support this clonotype. The J gene is TRBJ1-2, the V gene TRBV15, with D possibly being TRBD1 (5 bases). Trimming took off 0 bases at V and 4 bases at J, with 18 bases between the two ends. The CDR3 runs 17 residues. Germline values: CDR1 LNHNV, CDR2 YYDKDF (reference sequence). The CDR3 DNA reads as TGTGCCACCAGCAGAGAGGGATACAAGGGGTCCCTCTATGGCTACACCTTC. Encoded protein: CATSREGYKGSLYGYTF.

The chain combines TRBV28 with TRBJ1-1; weak D call: TRBD1 (5 bases). Looked up from germline, CDR1 is MDHEN and CDR2 is SYDVKM. V shed 6 bases and J shed 2 bases, with 10 bases lying between them. The CDR3 runs 13 residues. The chain's CDR3 is CASRGHINTEAFF. DNA of the CDR3: TGTGCCAGCAGAGGACACATTAACACTGAAGCTTTCTTT.

Ten or more counts support this clonotype. V gene TRBV2 combines with J gene TRBJ1-2; no clear D gene. Trimming removed 5 bases at V and 9 bases at J, with 13 bases between. There are 12 residues in the CDR3. Per the germline V gene, CDR1 is SNHLY and CDR2 is FYNNEI. The CDR3 region has the DNA TGTGCCAGCAGTCCCGACCGTCTCAGCTACACCTTC. Translated, it gives CASSPDRLSYTF.

The sample holds a few counts of this clonotype. The rearrangement links TRBV12-3 or TRBV12-4 to TRBJ1-2, with D uncertain. V gave up 8 bases and J gave up 4 bases, with 8 bases separating them. The CDR3 totals 11 residues. CDR3 region: CASRTLYGYTF. As DNA, the CDR3 is TGTGCCAGCCGAACCCTCTATGGCTACACCTTC.

This clonotype was seen a handful of times. V gene TRBV12-3 or TRBV12-4 combines with J gene TRBJ2-7, with D unclear. V was shortened by 6 bases and J by 2 bases, with 17 bases between the two germline ends. The CDR3 consists of 15 residues. In nucleotides, the CDR3 is TGTGCCAGCAGGCTACCTAGGACCGGAACCTACGAGCAGTACTTC. It translates to CASRLPRTGTYEQYF.

The chain couples TRBV28 to TRBJ2-2; D not certain. The V end lost 7 bases, the J end lost 7 bases, and 13 bases lay between the germline ends. There are 13 residues in the CDR3. Germline V lookup: CDR1 MDHEN, CDR2 SYDVKM. The CDR3 nucleotides are TGTGCCAGCACCCTTAACAGAAACGGGGAGCTGTTTTTT. It yields the protein CASTLNRNGELFF.

The rearrangement joins TRBV20-1 to TRBJ2-7; TRBD1 agrees at 8 bases. CDR1 and CDR2 from the germline V gene are DFQATT and SNEGSKA (reference sequence). The V segment lost 2 bases and the J segment 2 bases; nucleotides outside the gene matches: 2. CDR3 length: 13 residues. As DNA, the CDR3 is TGCAGTGCTAGATGGGACAGGACCTACGAGCAGTACTTC. Amino acid sequence: CSARWDRTYEQYF.

This clonotype was recorded at least ten times. The CDR3 loop reads CASSSPPLVIYGYTF. CDR3 nucleotides: TGTGCCAGCAGTTCCCCCCCCCTTGTCATCTATGGCTACACCTTC. The rearrangement uses TRBV28 and TRBJ1-2, with no clear D. The germline V gene encodes CDR1 MDHEN and CDR2 SYDVKM. The germline V and J ends were trimmed by 4 bases and 4 bases, with 16 bases remaining between them. The CDR3 sequence is 15 residues long.

The chain is built from TRBV2 and TRBJ2-2, with D uncertain. Germline-derived CDR1 and CDR2 are SNHLY and FYNNEI. CDR3 length: 13 residues. The V end was cut by 7 bases, the J end by 3 bases, with 9 bases between. The CDR3 sequence: CASKKADTGELFF. The CDR3 coding sequence is TGTGCCAGCAAAAAAGCCGACACCGGGGAGCTGTTTTTT.

In its sample, this clonotype was seen many times. This chain joins TRBV2 and TRBJ2-5, with TRBD2 matching over 8 bases. V trimming: 1 base; J trimming: 5 bases; junction bases outside the gene matches: 6. The CDR3 sequence is 15 residues long. Germline CDR1 and CDR2: SNHLY and FYNNEI. This chain's CDR3 is CASSEVGTRGETQYF. The DNA for the CDR3 is TGTGCCAGCAGTGAAGTAGGGACTAGAGGCGAGACCCAGTACTTC.

This chain uses TRBV2 with TRBJ1-6; 8 nucleotides agree with TRBD1. Germline lookup yields CDR1 SNHLY and CDR2 FYNNEI. J was trimmed by 3 bases and V by 1 base; bases with no gene match: 8. The CDR3 covers 18 residues. CDR3 protein: CASSEEGRGLYYNSPLHF. CDR3 DNA: TGTGCCAGCAGTGAAGAGGGCAGGGGGCTGTACTATAATTCACCCCTCCACTTT.

This clonotype has at least ten counts. The junction differs from germline at one of its ends, possibly a read error. This chain links TRBV10-3 with TRBJ1-5, with TRBD1 matching over 8 bases. CDR3 length equals 15 residues. Germline-derived CDR1 and CDR2 are ENHRY and SYGVKD. The CDR3 protein is CASSGRQGSDQPQHF. The DNA for the CDR3 is TGTGCCAGCAGTGGTCGACAGGGGTCCGATCAGCCCCAGCATTTT.

This clonotype has ten or more counts. This chain links TRBV6-4 with TRBJ1-5, with TRBD1 matching over 11 bases. Germline CDR1 reads MRHNA; CDR2 reads SNTAGT. V trimming: 2 bases; J trimming: 1 base; junction bases outside the gene matches: 7. The CDR3 is 18 residues long. The chain's CDR3 is CASSDRDRGILSNQPQHF. The CDR3 DNA follows: TGTGCCAGCAGTGACCGGGACAGGGGGATTTTGAGCAATCAGCCCCAGCATTTT.

The sample holds many counts of this clonotype. The CDR3 nucleotides read TGCAGTGCAGCCCCGGCCGGGGAGCTGTTTTTT. Protein: CSAAPAGELFF. J is TRBJ2-2 and V is TRBV20-1; D gene unclear. Trimming stripped 6 bases from V and 6 bases from J, with 8 bases between. The CDR3 length is 11 residues. CDR1 and CDR2 from the germline V gene are DFQATT and SNEGSKA (reference sequence).

The chain combines TRBV20-1 with TRBJ1-5; maybe TRBD1 (6 bases). This CDR3 contains 14 residues. The V gene lost 0 bases and the J gene lost 9 bases, with 15 bases spanning the gap. Per the germline V gene, CDR1 is DFQATT and CDR2 is SNEGSKA (reference sequence). The CDR3 region is CSARDGGEFGPQHF. In nucleotides, the CDR3 is TGCAGTGCTAGAGATGGGGGCGAGTTCGGGCCCCAGCATTTT.

This clonotype has at least ten counts. The genes are TRBV28 and TRBJ1-1, with 9 bases identical to TRBD1. Germline V lookup: CDR1 MDHEN, CDR2 SYDVKM. The CDR3 totals 14 residues. V shed 5 bases and J 6 bases; nucleotides not matched to a gene: 7. The CDR3 loop reads CASSSGQGWAEAFF. CDR3 nucleotides: TGTGCCAGCAGTAGCGGACAGGGGTGGGCTGAAGCTTTCTTT.

This clonotype was detected ten times or more. This chain links TRBV5-1 with TRBJ1-1, with a weak D call TRBD1 (6 bases). This CDR3 comprises 15 residues. Trimming pared 5 bases from V and 4 bases from J, leaving 18 bases between. In germline, CDR1 is SGHRS, CDR2 YFSETQ. The CDR3 DNA sequence: TGCGCCAGCAGACAGGGTGCAGGGGTTGGCACTGAAGCTTTCTTT. It yields the protein CASRQGAGVGTEAFF.

Only a few counts were recorded for this clonotype. The chain joins TRBV28 to TRBJ1-1; weak D call: TRBD1 (5 bases). This CDR3 has 14 residues. From germline, CDR1 is MDHEN and CDR2 SYDVKM. V was trimmed by 6 bases and J by 1 base, leaving 12 bases between them. CDR3 sequence: CASRLDSQNTEAFF. CDR3 bases: TGTGCCAGCAGATTAGACAGTCAGAACACTGAAGCTTTCTTT. Full variable domain (rest looked up from reference TRBV28 and TRBJ1-1): DVKVTQSSRYLVKRTGEKVFLECVQDMDHENMFWYRQDPGLGLRLIYFSYDVKMKEKGDIPEGYSVSREKKERFSLILESASTNQTSMYLCASRLDSQNTEAFFGQGTRLTVV.

There are many counts of this clonotype. The chain recombines TRBV30 with TRBJ1-1; D gene unclear. The CDR3 extends over 13 amino acids. Germline loops: CDR1 GTSNPN, CDR2 SVGIG (reference sequence). V lost 3 bases to trimming and J lost 0 bases, with 8 bases between them. As DNA, the CDR3 is TGTGCCTGGAGCCCTGACCTGAACACTGAAGCTTTCTTT. Translation: CAWSPDLNTEAFF.